This T cell receptor (beta chain) is drawn from a study of cytomegalovirus exposure and HLA in healthy donors. This clone was observed once. It was with 60 Vbeta and 13 Jbeta primers that the PCR ran. Sequencing was performed with immunoSEQ multiplex PCR; in TCRdb, only in-frame clones are kept and a portion is missing. The table lists 110,000 or so clones, over 65% of them singletons. Germline V gives CDR1 MNHEY, CDR2 SMNVEV (reference sequence). The CDR3 length is 16 residues. With 5 bases clipped from V and 4 bases from J, the junction kept 8 bases outside the gene matches. The V call is TRBV27, the J call TRBJ1-4; 9 nucleotides match TRBD1. This sequence was found in a woman aged 40 to 50 in good health and CMV-seropositive. The sample comprised PBMCs. Here the CDR3 DNA reads TGTGCCAGCAGTCCCTGGACAGGGGCCTTTAATGAAAAACTGTTTTTT. Its translation: CASSPWTGAFNEKLFF.